What follows are 24 T cell receptor beta chains derived from one specimen sequenced in a study of blood T cell repertoires in COVID-19. Produced via immunoSEQ multiplex PCR; TCRdb's table is partial and in-frame only. The profile shows around 240,000 clones, more than 75% of them singletons. Input material: peripheral blood. The origin of the receptors is a man in his forties with acute or convalescent COVID-19.

The chain uses TRBV3-1 (or the pseudogene TRBV3-2) and TRBJ1-3, with TRBD1 as a possible D gene (5 bases). This CDR3 spans 16 amino acids. V lost 4 bases and J lost 0, with 13 bases in between. CDR1 is LGHDT and CDR2 is YNNKEL in the germline V gene (reference sequence). CDR3 in DNA: TGTGCCAGCAGCCCTTGGGACTTGAGCTCTGGAAACACCATATATTTT. Amino acid sequence: CASSPWDLSSGNTIYF.

The chain couples TRBV2 to TRBJ2-1, with 10 bases matching TRBD1. The CDR3 totals 15 residues. Germline CDR1 SNHLY, CDR2 FYNNEI. J gave up 2 bases and V 6 bases, and 4 bases lay outside the gene matches. In DNA, the CDR3 is TGTGCCAGCAGGCGGACAGGGGGAACCTACAATGAGCAGTTCTTC. As protein: CASRRTGGTYNEQFF. Filled out from reference TRBV2 and TRBJ2-1, the complete variable domain reads EPEVTQTPSHQVTQMGQEVILRCVPISNHLYFYWYRQILGQKVEFLVSFYNNEISEKSEIFDDQFSVERPDGSNFTLKIRSTKLEDSAMYFCASRRTGGTYNEQFFGPGTRLTVL.

In DNA, the CDR3 is TGTGCCAGCAGTCAGCGACTTAGCACCGGGGAGCTGTTTTTT. Translated: CASSQRLSTGELFF. The V call is TRBV7-3, the J call TRBJ2-2; D is unresolved. CDR1 is SGHTA, CDR2 FQGTGA, per germline. CDR3 length equals 14 residues. V was pared by 6 bases and J by 4 bases, with 12 bases between. The complete variable domain, with remaining parts taken from reference TRBV7-3 and TRBJ2-2, reads GAGVSQTPSNKVTEKGKYVELRCDPISGHTALYWYRQSLGQGPEFLIYFQGTGAADDSGLPNDRFFAVRPEGSVSTLKIQRTERGDSAVYLCASSQRLSTGELFFGEGSRLTVL.

The rearrangement links TRBV12-5 to TRBJ2-1, with a weak D call TRBD2 (6 bases). V was cut by 0 bases and J by 0 bases, with 21 bases left in between. Germline assignment: CDR1 LGHNT and CDR2 FRNRAP. The CDR3 is made up of 20 amino acids. The CDR3 reads CASGLVRSFSAGPSYNEQFF. DNA of the CDR3: TGTGCTAGTGGTTTGGTACGGAGCTTTTCGGCGGGACCCTCCTACAATGAGCAGTTCTTC.

The chain recombines TRBV7-2 with TRBJ1-5; perhaps TRBD1 as D (5 bases). Germline CDR1 SGHTA, CDR2 FQGNSA. The CDR3 covers 16 residues. The V end was cut by 4 bases, the J end by 1 base, with 14 bases between. The CDR3 DNA reads as TGTGCCAGCAGCTCAGGACAAATTGGGAGCAATCAGCCCCAGCATTTT. Residues: CASSSGQIGSNQPQHF.

This clone was seen a single time. The CDR3 protein is CASSPGTGARETQYF. CDR3 bases: TGTGCCAGCAGTCCCGGGACAGGGGCTCGAGAGACCCAGTACTTC. The chain recombines TRBV6-6 with TRBJ2-5; TRBD1 matches 10 bases. The CDR3 spans 15 residues. Germline-derived CDR1 and CDR2 are MNHNY and SVGAGI (reference sequence). V gave up 5 bases and J gave up 4 bases; unmatched junction bases: 7.

This chain uses TRBV5-4 with TRBJ2-1; 8 bases agree with TRBD2. This CDR3 has 16 amino acids. With V trimmed by 4 bases and J by 10 bases, 16 bases remained unmatched. Germline CDR1 is SGHNT and CDR2 is YYREEE (reference sequence). The CDR3 reads CASSGRGSGALGEQFF. For the CDR3, the DNA is TGTGCCAGCAGCGGCCGGGGTAGCGGGGCTCTTGGGGAGCAGTTCTTC.

This chain links TRBV5-6 with TRBJ2-3; 8 bases map to TRBD2. V gave up 4 bases and J gave up 4 bases; unmatched junction bases: 2. The germline V gene has CDR1 SGHDT and CDR2 YYEEEE. The CDR3 extends over 13 amino acids. CDR3: CASSPGLADTQYF. For the CDR3, the DNA is TGTGCCAGCAGCCCGGGACTAGCAGATACGCAGTATTTT.

The chain has TRBV5-1 and TRBJ1-1; unclear D gene. The CDR3 has 13 amino acids. Per germline, CDR1 SGHRS and CDR2 YFSETQ. The V end lost 4 bases, the J end lost 4 bases, and 11 bases lay between the germline ends. The CDR3 bases are TGCGCCAGCAGCAGCCTCCCGGGCACTGAAGCTTTCTTT. Translating gives CASSSLPGTEAFF. Together with reference TRBV5-1 and TRBJ1-1, the CDR3 gives the full variable domain: KAGVTQTPRYLIKTRGQQVTLSCSPISGHRSVSWYQQTPGQGLQFLFEYFSETQRNKGNFPGRFSGRQFSNSRSEMNVSTLELGDSALYLCASSSLPGTEAFFGQGTRLTVV.

CDR3 region: CATRWSLSGNTIYF. CDR3 in DNA: TGTGCCACCCGGTGGAGTCTCTCTGGAAACACCATATATTTT. The gene calls are TRBV6-5 and TRBJ1-3; the D is unclear. The V end was cut by 10 bases, the J end by 0 bases, with 13 bases between. CDR1 is MNHEY and CDR2 is SVGAGI in the germline V gene. There are 14 residues in the CDR3.

The chain links TRBV14 to TRBJ1-6; D not certain. This CDR3 contains 17 residues. V dropped 1 base and J dropped 7 bases, with 17 bases sitting between them. Germline assignment: CDR1 SGHDN and CDR2 FVKESK. The chain's CDR3 is CASSQVPVSNENSPLHF. As DNA, the CDR3 is TGTGCCAGCAGCCAAGTTCCGGTTTCCAACGAAAATTCACCCCTCCACTTT.

This chain uses TRBV3-1 (or the pseudogene TRBV3-2) with TRBJ1-3; D unresolved. Germline V gene sequence: CDR1 LGHDT, CDR2 YNNKEL (reference sequence). Trimming shortened V by 0 bases and J by 2 bases, and 11 bases separated the two germline ends. The CDR3 consists of 16 residues. The CDR3 DNA follows: TGTGCCAGCAGCCAAGATCGAGGGTTTCCTGGAAACACCATATATTTT. Its protein is CASSQDRGFPGNTIYF.

The sample holds one count of this clone. The chain carries TRBV2 and TRBJ1-5; 9 bases are a match to TRBD1. The germline V gene encodes CDR1 SNHLY and CDR2 FYNNEI. The CDR3 length is 14 residues. V trimming: 4 bases; J trimming: 6 bases; junction bases outside the gene matches: 4. The CDR3 DNA reads as TGTGCCAGCAGTGGACAGGGGGAATCTCAGCCCCAGCATTTT. Its protein is CASSGQGESQPQHF. The whole variable domain, remainder taken from reference TRBV2 and TRBJ1-5, is EPEVTQTPSHQVTQMGQEVILRCVPISNHLYFYWYRQILGQKVEFLVSFYNNEISEKSEIFDDQFSVERPDGSNFTLKIRSTKLEDSAMYFCASSGQGESQPQHFGDGTRLSIL.

This chain joins TRBV21-1 and TRBJ2-5; TRBD1 is the table's D call, not checked against the DNA. TRBV21-1 is designated a pseudogene. The CDR3 is 15 amino acids. This chain's CDR3 is CASSAPQANQETQYF. The CDR3 bases are TGTGCCAGCAGCGCACCACAGGCAAACCAAGAGACCCAGTACTTC.

On this clone itself: Other nucleotide sequences in the sample specify the same CDR3. The rearrangement links TRBV6-5 to TRBJ1-1; 7 positions agree with TRBD1. Trimming took 6 bases from V and 3 from J; bases not matched to a gene: 1. This CDR3 has 12 amino acids. Germline V CDR1 and CDR2: MNHEY, SVGAGI. The CDR3 nucleotides are TGTGCCAGCAGCAGGGGGGACACTGAAGCTTTCTTT. Its protein product is CASSRGDTEAFF.

The genes are TRBV7-2 and TRBJ2-1; 7 bases map to TRBD2. CDR3 length: 13 amino acids. V lost 5 bases and J lost 9; bases outside the gene matches: 7. Per germline, CDR1 SGHTA and CDR2 FQGNSA. The CDR3 reads CASSPSGDFEQFF. The CDR3 nucleotides are TGTGCCAGCAGCCCAAGCGGGGACTTTGAGCAGTTCTTC.

V and J are TRBV7-3 and TRBJ2-1; 9 bases line up with TRBD2. CDR1 SGHTA and CDR2 FQGTGA come from the germline V gene. V was clipped by 1 base and J by 7 bases; unmatched bases: 8. The CDR3 covers 16 residues. The CDR3 coding sequence is TGTGCCAGCAGCTTAAATCGAATAGCGGGGGCGAATGAGCAGTTCTTC. Protein: CASSLNRIAGANEQFF. The full variable domain, with the rest looked up from reference TRBV7-3 and TRBJ2-1, is GAGVSQTPSNKVTEKGKYVELRCDPISGHTALYWYRQSLGQGPEFLIYFQGTGAADDSGLPNDRFFAVRPEGSVSTLKIQRTERGDSAVYLCASSLNRIAGANEQFFGPGTRLTVL.

The chain couples TRBV6-2 or TRBV6-3 to TRBJ2-7; D uncertain. Germline lookup yields CDR1 MNHEY and CDR2 SVGEGT. Deletions cut 5 bases from V and 2 bases from J, with 7 bases between. This CDR3 region has 12 residues. DNA for the CDR3: TGTGCCAGCAGTACGGCGGCCTACGAGCAGTACTTC. This codes for CASSTAAYEQYF.

V usage is TRBV5-6 and J usage is TRBJ1-2; D unclear. Germline CDR1 reads SGHDT; CDR2 reads YYEEEE. This CDR3 comprises 16 residues. V dropped 0 bases and J dropped 3 bases, with 15 bases sitting between them. DNA of the CDR3: TGTGCCAGCAGCTTGGCGTTGGGGAGAGGAGACTATGGCTACACCTTC. Translated, it gives CASSLALGRGDYGYTF.

This chain links TRBV5-1 with TRBJ1-1; 7 nucleotides agree with TRBD1. CDR3 size: 15 residues. Germline-derived CDR1 and CDR2 are SGHRS and YFSETQ. Trimming at V came to 3 bases and at J to 6 bases, leaving 11 bases not matched to a gene. In DNA, the CDR3 is TGCGCCAGCAGCTCGGCGCGACAGGGTGGTTCTGAAGCTTTCTTT. Protein sequence: CASSSARQGGSEAFF.

This clone occurred a few times. The CDR3 sequence: CASSQNTRSANTEAFF. The CDR3 nucleotides read TGCGCCAGCAGCCAGAACACCCGGAGTGCGAACACTGAAGCTTTCTTT. This chain links TRBV4-3 with TRBJ1-1; D is ambiguous. In germline, CDR1 is LGHNA, CDR2 YSLEER. V was clipped by 3 bases and J by 1 base, with 15 bases between them. There are 16 residues in the CDR3.

This chain connects TRBV6-5 to TRBJ1-3; D uncertain. V was pared by 6 bases and J by 2 bases, with 5 bases between. The CDR3 has 12 residues. Germline values: CDR1 MNHEY, CDR2 SVGAGI. The CDR3 is CASRAPGNTIYF. CDR3 bases: TGTGCCAGCAGAGCACCTGGAAACACCATATATTTT.

The chain combines TRBV9 with TRBJ1-1; 8 bases match TRBD1. This CDR3 contains 14 residues. Unmatched junction bases numbered 7, after V lost 4 bases and J lost 5 bases. Per the germline V gene, CDR1 is SGDLS and CDR2 is YYNGEE. For the CDR3, the DNA is TGTGCCAGCAGCCCGCGACAGGGGAGGACTGAAGCTTTCTTT. Translation: CASSPRQGRTEAFF.

This chain joins TRBV4-3 and TRBJ1-3, with TRBD1 as a possible D gene (5 bases). The CDR3 consists of 18 residues. V was shortened by 0 bases and J by 3 bases, with 18 bases between the two germline ends. Germline V gene lookup returns CDR1 LGHNA and CDR2 YSLEER. CDR3: CASSQDYGKGHSGNTIYF. The CDR3 DNA sequence: TGCGCCAGCAGCCAAGATTATGGGAAGGGGCATAGTGGAAACACCATATATTTT.